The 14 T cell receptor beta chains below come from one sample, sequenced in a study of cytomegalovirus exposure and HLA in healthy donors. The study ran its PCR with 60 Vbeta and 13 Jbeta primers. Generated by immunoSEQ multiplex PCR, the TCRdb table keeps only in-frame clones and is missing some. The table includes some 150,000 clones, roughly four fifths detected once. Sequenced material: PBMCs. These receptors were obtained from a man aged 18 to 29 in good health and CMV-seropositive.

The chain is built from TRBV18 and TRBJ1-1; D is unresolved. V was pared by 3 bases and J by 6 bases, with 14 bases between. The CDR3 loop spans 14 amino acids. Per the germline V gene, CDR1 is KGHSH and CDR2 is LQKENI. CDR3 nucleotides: TGTGCCAGCTCACCCTCGACATCGGTCGCTGAAGCTTTCTTT. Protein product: CASSPSTSVAEAFF.

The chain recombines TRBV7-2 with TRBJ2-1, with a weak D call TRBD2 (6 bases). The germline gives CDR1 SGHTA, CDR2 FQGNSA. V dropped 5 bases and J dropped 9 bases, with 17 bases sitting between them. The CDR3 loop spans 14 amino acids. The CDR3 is CASSAAGLYSEQFF. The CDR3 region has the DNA TGTGCCAGCAGCGCGGCGGGGCTATACTCTGAGCAGTTCTTC.

The CDR3 here is CASSSEVERETQYF. DNA for the CDR3: TGTGCCAGCAGCTCCGAAGTTGAGAGGGAGACCCAGTACTTC. The rearrangement joins TRBV7-9 to TRBJ2-5, with D unclear. The V end lost 4 bases, the J end lost 5 bases, and 14 bases lay between the germline ends. CDR1 SEHNR and CDR2 FQNEAQ come from the germline V gene (reference sequence). The CDR3 sequence is 14 residues long.

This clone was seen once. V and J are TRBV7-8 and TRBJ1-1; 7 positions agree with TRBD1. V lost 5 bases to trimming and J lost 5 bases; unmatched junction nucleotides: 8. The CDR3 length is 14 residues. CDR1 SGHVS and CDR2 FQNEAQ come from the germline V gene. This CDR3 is CASSTRQGLTEAFF. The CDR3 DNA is TGTGCCAGCAGCACCAGACAGGGTTTGACTGAAGCTTTCTTT.

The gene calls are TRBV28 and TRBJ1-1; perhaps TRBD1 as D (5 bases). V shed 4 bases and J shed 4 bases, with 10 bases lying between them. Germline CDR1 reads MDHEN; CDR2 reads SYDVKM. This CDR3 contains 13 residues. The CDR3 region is CASSSNRLTEAFF. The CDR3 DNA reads TGTGCCAGCAGTTCGAACAGGCTCACTGAAGCTTTCTTT.

The CDR3 DNA reads as TGCGCCAGCAGCGTTCTAGAGACCCAGTACTTC. This encodes CASSVLETQYF. V usage is TRBV5-1 and J usage is TRBJ2-5; D ambiguous. This CDR3 spans 11 amino acids. Trimming took 4 bases from V and 4 from J, leaving 5 bases between them. CDR1 is SGHRS and CDR2 is YFSETQ in the germline V gene.

The CDR3 here is CASSQDLAGGSSDTQYF. The CDR3 coding sequence is TGCGCCAGCAGCCAAGATCTGGCAGGGGGCTCCTCAGATACGCAGTATTTT. This chain uses TRBV4-1 with TRBJ2-3, with 8 bases matching TRBD1. Trimming removed 0 bases from V and 4 bases from J; junction bases left unmatched: 9. The CDR3 covers 17 residues. CDR1 is MGHRA, CDR2 YSYEKL, per germline.

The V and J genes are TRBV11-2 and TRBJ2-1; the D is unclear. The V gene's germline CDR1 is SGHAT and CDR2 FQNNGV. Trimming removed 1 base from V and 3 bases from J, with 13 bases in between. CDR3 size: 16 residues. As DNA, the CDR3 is TGTGCCAGCAGCTTAGGTCGTGGCGGTAGCTACAATGAGCAGTTCTTC. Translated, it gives CASSLGRGGSYNEQFF.

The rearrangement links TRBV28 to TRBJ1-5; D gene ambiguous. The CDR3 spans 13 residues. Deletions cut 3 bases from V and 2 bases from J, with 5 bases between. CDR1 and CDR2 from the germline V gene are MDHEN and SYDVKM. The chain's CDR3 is CASSFYGNQPQHF. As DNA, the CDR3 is TGTGCCAGCAGTTTCTACGGCAATCAGCCCCAGCATTTT. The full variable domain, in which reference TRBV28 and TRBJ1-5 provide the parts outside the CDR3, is DVKVTQSSRYLVKRTGEKVFLECVQDMDHENMFWYRQDPGLGLRLIYFSYDVKMKEKGDIPEGYSVSREKKERFSLILESASTNQTSMYLCASSFYGNQPQHFGDGTRLSIL.

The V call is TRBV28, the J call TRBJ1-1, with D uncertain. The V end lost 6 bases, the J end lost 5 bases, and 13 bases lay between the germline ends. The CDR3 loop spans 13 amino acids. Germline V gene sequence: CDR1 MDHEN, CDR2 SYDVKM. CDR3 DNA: TGTGCCAGCAGCCGTGTTGGAGGAACTGAAGCTTTCTTT. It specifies CASSRVGGTEAFF.

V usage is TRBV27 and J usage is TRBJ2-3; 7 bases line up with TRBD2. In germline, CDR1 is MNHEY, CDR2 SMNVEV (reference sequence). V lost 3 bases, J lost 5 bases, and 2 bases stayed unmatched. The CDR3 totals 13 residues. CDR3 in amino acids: CASSFREGDTQYF. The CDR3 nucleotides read TGTGCCAGCAGTTTCAGGGAGGGAGATACGCAGTATTTT.

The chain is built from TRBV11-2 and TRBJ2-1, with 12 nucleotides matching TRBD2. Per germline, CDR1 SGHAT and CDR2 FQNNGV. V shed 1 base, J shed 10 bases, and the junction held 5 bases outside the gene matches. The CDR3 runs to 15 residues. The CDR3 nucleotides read TGTGCCAGCAGCTTAGGACTAGCGGGGGATTGGGAGCAGTTCTTC. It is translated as CASSLGLAGDWEQFF.

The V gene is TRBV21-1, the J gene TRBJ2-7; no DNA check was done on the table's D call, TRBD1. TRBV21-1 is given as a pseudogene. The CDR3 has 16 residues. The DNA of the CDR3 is TGTGCCAGCAGCAAAGTTAGGGACAGGGAAACCTACGAGCAGTACTTC. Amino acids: CASSKVRDRETYEQYF.

The CDR3 coding sequence is TGCGCCAGCAGCTGGGCCGGGACAGGGTGGAGCACCGGGGAGCTGTTTTTT. It translates to CASSWAGTGWSTGELFF. The genes are TRBV5-1 and TRBJ2-2; 9 bases match TRBD1. CDR3 size: 17 residues. Per germline, CDR1 SGHRS and CDR2 YFSETQ. The ends lost 3 bases at V and 4 bases at J; junction bases unmatched: 10.